A single sample gave rise to the 14 T cell receptor beta chains below, sequenced in a study of cytomegalovirus exposure and HLA in healthy donors (dated by TCRdb to about 2017). Library creation used the immunoSEQ multiplex PCR assay. A mixture of 60 forward primers for TCR Vbeta segments and 13 reverse primers for TCR Jbeta segments was used in the multiplex PCR. TCRdb stores this immuneACCESS table with in-frame sequences only. Part of the clones is absent; in the studies checked, under half of the shortfall reflects unresolved V genes, and no reason is known for the rest. Here the sample has some 120,000 clones; 74% occur a single time. Clones ranked in the top ten supply roughly 6.3% of the sample. Source material: PBMCs. The receptors here all came from a woman aged 45-65 years in good health and CMV-seropositive.

The chain combines TRBV5-1 with TRBJ1-1; possible D gene TRBD1, 6 bases. Per the germline V gene, CDR1 is SGHRS and CDR2 is YFSETQ. This CDR3 has 12 residues. V lost 3 bases, J lost 10 bases, and 13 bases lay in between. CDR3 sequence reads: CASSSPGGAAFF. CDR3 in DNA: TGCGCCAGCAGCTCCCCGGGGGGGGCAGCTTTCTTT.

This chain joins TRBV5-4 and TRBJ2-1, with D possibly being TRBD2 (5 bases). Per germline, CDR1 SGHNT and CDR2 YYREEE (reference sequence). This CDR3 is built from 15 residues. V was shortened by 0 bases and J by 5 bases, with 12 bases between the two germline ends. The DNA of the CDR3 is TGTGCCAGCAGCTTGGTCGGTCCCGGGAACAATGAGCAGTTCTTC. Translated: CASSLVGPGNNEQFF.

The J gene is TRBJ1-1, the V gene TRBV12-5, with TRBD1 matching over 7 bases. CDR1 and CDR2 (germline): LGHNT, FRNRAP. This CDR3 has 14 amino acids. V trimming: 6 bases; J trimming: 3 bases; junction bases outside the gene matches: 7. The CDR3 protein is CASGGDRAYTEAFF. CDR3 nucleotides: TGTGCTAGTGGCGGAGACAGGGCATACACTGAAGCTTTCTTT.

The chain couples TRBV4-1 to TRBJ1-6; D perhaps matches TRBD1 (6 bases). This CDR3 contains 15 residues. Germline CDR1 MGHRA, CDR2 YSYEKL. The germline V and J ends were trimmed by 0 bases and 7 bases, with 10 bases remaining between them. CDR3 DNA sequence: TGCGCCAGCAGCCAAGAAGGGGGACGGAATTCACCCCTCCACTTT. Translation gives CASSQEGGRNSPLHF.

The chain carries TRBV7-6 and TRBJ2-2, with D uncertain. In germline, CDR1 is SGHVS, CDR2 FNYEAQ. The V end lost 2 bases, the J end lost 5 bases, and 3 bases lay between the germline ends. This CDR3 has 12 residues. The CDR3 here is CASSLRTGELFF. CDR3 sequence (DNA): TGTGCCAGCAGCTTACGTACCGGGGAGCTGTTTTTT. Complete variable domain (other parts from reference TRBV7-6 and TRBJ2-2): GAGVSQSPRYKVTKRGQDVALRCDPISGHVSLYWYRQALGQGPEFLTYFNYEAQQDKSGLPNDRFSAERPEGSISTLTIQRTEQRDSAMYRCASSLRTGELFFGEGSRLTVL.

The chain uses TRBV29-1 and TRBJ2-7; D gene unclear. The CDR3 totals 11 residues. CDR1 is SQVTM, CDR2 ANQGSEA, per germline. V shed 6 bases and J shed 4 bases, with 10 bases lying between them. CDR3: CSVVAGYEQYF. The CDR3, as DNA: TGCAGCGTAGTAGCCGGGTACGAGCAGTACTTC.

This clone was observed a handful of times. The chain joins TRBV19 to TRBJ2-3, with 12 bases matching TRBD2. V lost 5 bases and J lost 5; bases outside the gene matches: 5. Germline values: CDR1 LNHDA, CDR2 SQIVND (reference sequence). The CDR3 totals 15 residues. The CDR3, as DNA: TGTGCCAGTAGTTTGACGACTAGCGGGGGAGATACGCAGTATTTT. Its protein product is CASSLTTSGGDTQYF. Full variable domain (outside the CDR3, taken from reference TRBV19 and TRBJ2-3): DGGITQSPKYLFRKEGQNVTLSCEQNLNHDAMYWYRQDPGQGLRLIYYSQIVNDFQKGDIAEGYSVSREKKESFPLTVTSAQKNPTAFYLCASSLTTSGGDTQYFGPGTRLTVL.

The chain recombines TRBV7-2 with TRBJ2-1; 7 bases line up with TRBD2. V lost 1 base, J lost 4 bases, and 7 bases stayed unmatched. The CDR3 spans 16 residues. The germline V gene has CDR1 SGHTA and CDR2 FQGNSA. CDR3 in amino acids: CASSLVVGGRYNEQFF. CDR3 in DNA: TGTGCCAGCAGCTTAGTGGTGGGGGGGAGGTACAATGAGCAGTTCTTC.

V and J are TRBV13 and TRBJ2-7; 7 bases are shared with TRBD1. J was trimmed by 5 bases and V by 5 bases; bases with no gene match: 9. This CDR3 has 14 residues. The germline CDR1 and CDR2 sequences are PRHDT and FYEKMQ (reference sequence). The CDR3, as DNA: TGTGCCAGCAGCCTACGGACCCAGGGGGACGAGCAGTACTTC. Protein: CASSLRTQGDEQYF.

The rearrangement joins TRBV5-1 to TRBJ2-5; possibly TRBD2 for D (6 bases). The V gene's germline CDR1 is SGHRS and CDR2 YFSETQ. The CDR3 covers 16 residues. V was trimmed by 0 bases and J by 4 bases, leaving 16 bases between them. The CDR3 here is CASSLAGILGGETQYF. CDR3 coding DNA: TGCGCCAGCAGCTTGGCCGGGATCTTGGGGGGAGAGACCCAGTACTTC.

CDR3 sequence (DNA): TGTGCCAGCAGCGCCCCTACACAGCCGGTGTACAATGAGCAGTTCTTC. It is translated as CASSAPTQPVYNEQFF. The chain has TRBV11-3 and TRBJ2-1; D is uncertain. In germline, CDR1 is SGHNT, CDR2 YENEEA. V lost 5 bases to trimming and J lost 4 bases, with 18 bases between them. The CDR3 totals 16 residues.

The genes are TRBV5-4 and TRBJ2-5, with TRBD2 identical over 9 bases. The CDR3 sequence is 14 residues long. Germline-derived CDR1 and CDR2 are SGHNT and YYREEE (reference sequence). With 4 bases clipped from V and 2 bases from J, the junction kept 3 bases outside the gene matches. For the CDR3, the DNA is TGTGCCAGCAGCAACCTAGCGGGACAAGAGACCCAGTACTTC. Its protein product is CASSNLAGQETQYF. The full variable domain, in which reference TRBV5-4 and TRBJ2-5 provide the parts outside the CDR3, is ETGVTQSPTHLIKTRGQQVTLRCSSQSGHNTVSWYQQALGQGPQFIFQYYREEENGRGNFPPRFSGLQFPNYSSELNVNALELDDSALYLCASSNLAGQETQYFGPGTRLLVL.

The chain carries TRBV5-1 and TRBJ2-3; D is possibly TRBD1 (6 bases). Germline V CDR1 and CDR2: SGHRS, YFSETQ. The CDR3 sequence is 13 residues long. Trimming pared 1 base from V and 6 bases from J, leaving 9 bases between. The CDR3 reads CASSLMGADTQYF. DNA for the CDR3: TGCGCCAGCAGCTTGATGGGGGCGGATACGCAGTATTTT.

The chain has TRBV10-1 and TRBJ1-5; D not certain. This CDR3 is built from 14 residues. Germline CDR1 is WNHNN and CDR2 is SYGVQD (reference sequence). Trimming pared 6 bases from V and 4 bases from J, leaving 13 bases between. CDR3 nucleotide sequence: TGCGCCAGCAGCCTTCCGGGAAGAAATCAGCCCCAGCATTTT. It specifies CASSLPGRNQPQHF.